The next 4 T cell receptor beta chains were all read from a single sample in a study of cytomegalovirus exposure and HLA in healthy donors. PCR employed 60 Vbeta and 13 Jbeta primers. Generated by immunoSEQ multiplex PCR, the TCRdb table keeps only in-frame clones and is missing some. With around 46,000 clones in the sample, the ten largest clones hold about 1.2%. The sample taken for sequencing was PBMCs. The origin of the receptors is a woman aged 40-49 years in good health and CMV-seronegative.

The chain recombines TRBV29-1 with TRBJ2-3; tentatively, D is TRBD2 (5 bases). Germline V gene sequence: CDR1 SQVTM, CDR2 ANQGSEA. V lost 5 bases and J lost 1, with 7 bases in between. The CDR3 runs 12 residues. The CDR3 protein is CSVSEGTDTQYF. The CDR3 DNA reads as TGCAGCGTTTCGGAGGGCACAGATACGCAGTATTTT.

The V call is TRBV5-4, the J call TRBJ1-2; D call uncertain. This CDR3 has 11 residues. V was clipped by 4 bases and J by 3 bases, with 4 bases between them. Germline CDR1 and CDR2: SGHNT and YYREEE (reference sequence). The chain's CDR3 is CASSADYGYTF. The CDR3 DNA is TGTGCCAGCAGCGCGGACTATGGCTACACCTTC.

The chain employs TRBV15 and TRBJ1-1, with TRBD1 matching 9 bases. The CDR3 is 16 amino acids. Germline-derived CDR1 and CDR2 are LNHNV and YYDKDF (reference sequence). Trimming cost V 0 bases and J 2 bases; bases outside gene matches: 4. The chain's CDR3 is CATSREPQGANTEAFF. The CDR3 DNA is TGTGCCACCAGCAGAGAGCCACAGGGGGCTAACACTGAAGCTTTCTTT.

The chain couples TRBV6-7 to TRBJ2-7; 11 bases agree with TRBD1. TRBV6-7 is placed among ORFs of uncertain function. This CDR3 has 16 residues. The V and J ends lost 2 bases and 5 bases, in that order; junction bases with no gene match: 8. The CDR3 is CASSYVVGTGGNEQYF. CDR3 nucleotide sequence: TGTGCCAGCAGTTACGTCGTCGGGACAGGGGGTAACGAGCAGTACTTC.